Each of the 4 T cell receptor beta chains below was sequenced from the same sample in a study of identical twins. TCRdb used MiXCR to reprocess the 5' RACE reads, holding one entry per CDR3 protein. Of roughly 1,500,000 distinct CDR3 sequences listed, 32% were seen once; the top ten hold over 0.25%. The specimen sequenced was cord blood. These receptors were taken from a newborn girl in good health.

The chain couples TRBV29-1 to TRBJ1-2, with 11 nucleotides matching TRBD1. The germline V gene has CDR1 SQVTM and CDR2 ANQGSEA. The length of the CDR3 is 14 residues. J lost 3 bases, V lost 3 bases, and 3 bases had no gene match. CDR3 in DNA: TGCAGCGTTGACATGGGACAGGGGGACTATGGCTACACCTTC. It yields the protein CSVDMGQGDYGYTF.

This clonotype has only a few counts. This sequence joins TRBV18 and TRBJ1-1; D is uncertain. The CDR3 loop spans 14 amino acids. Germline V gene lookup returns CDR1 KGHSH and CDR2 LQKENI. V lost 3 bases and J 1 base, leaving 9 bases between the germline ends. CDR3 in amino acids: CASSPLWPNTEAFF. The DNA for the CDR3 is TGTGCCAGCTCACCCCTATGGCCGAACACTGAAGCTTTCTTT. Drawing the rest from reference TRBV18 and TRBJ1-1, the complete variable domain is NAGVMQNPRHLVRRRGQEARLRCSPMKGHSHVYWYRQLPEEGLKFMVYLQKENIIDESGMPKERFSAEFPKEGPSILRIQQVVRGDSAAYFCASSPLWPNTEAFFGQGTRLTVV.

The rearrangement joins TRBV2 to TRBJ1-6; maybe TRBD1 (6 bases). The CDR3 has 12 amino acids. Germline lookup yields CDR1 SNHLY and CDR2 FYNNEI. V dropped 6 bases and J dropped 8 bases, with 8 bases sitting between them. The CDR3 DNA follows: TGTGCCAGCAGGAGGGGGGATTCACCCCTCCACTTT. It translates to CASRRGDSPLHF.

This sequence joins TRBV11-2 and TRBJ1-2; perhaps TRBD1 as D (5 bases). The CDR3 is made up of 14 amino acids. Germline V gives CDR1 SGHAT, CDR2 FQNNGV. V lost 4 bases and J 4 bases, leaving 13 bases between the germline ends. This CDR3 is CASSSKRGSYGYTF. The DNA for the CDR3 is TGTGCCAGCAGCTCAAAACGGGGGAGCTATGGCTACACCTTC.